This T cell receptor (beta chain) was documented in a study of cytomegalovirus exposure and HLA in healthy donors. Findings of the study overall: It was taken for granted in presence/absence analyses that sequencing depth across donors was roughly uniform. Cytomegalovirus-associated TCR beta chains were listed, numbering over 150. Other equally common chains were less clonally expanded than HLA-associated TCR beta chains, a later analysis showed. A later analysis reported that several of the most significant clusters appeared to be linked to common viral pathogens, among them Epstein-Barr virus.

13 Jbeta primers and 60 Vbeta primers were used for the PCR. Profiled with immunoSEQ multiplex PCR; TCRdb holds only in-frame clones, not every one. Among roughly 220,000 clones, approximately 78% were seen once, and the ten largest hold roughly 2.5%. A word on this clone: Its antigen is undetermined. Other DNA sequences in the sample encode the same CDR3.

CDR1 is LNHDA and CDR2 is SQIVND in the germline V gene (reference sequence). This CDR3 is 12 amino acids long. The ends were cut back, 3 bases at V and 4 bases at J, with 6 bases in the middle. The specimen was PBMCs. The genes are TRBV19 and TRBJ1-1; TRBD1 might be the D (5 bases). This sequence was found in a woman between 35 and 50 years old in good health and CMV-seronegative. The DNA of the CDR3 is TGTGCCAGTAGTATGGGGGGCACTGAAGCTTTCTTT. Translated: CASSMGGTEAFF.